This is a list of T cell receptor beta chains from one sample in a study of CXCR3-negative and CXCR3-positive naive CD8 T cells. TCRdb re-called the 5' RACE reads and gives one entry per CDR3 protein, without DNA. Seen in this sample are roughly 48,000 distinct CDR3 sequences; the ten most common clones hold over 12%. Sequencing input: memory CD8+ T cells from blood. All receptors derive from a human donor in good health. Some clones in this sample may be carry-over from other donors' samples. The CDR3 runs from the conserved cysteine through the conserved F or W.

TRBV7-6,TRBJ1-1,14,CASSLESRDRGAFF
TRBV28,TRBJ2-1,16,CASSFPPGQGGNEQFF
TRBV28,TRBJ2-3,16,CASSPRPGLRGDTQYF
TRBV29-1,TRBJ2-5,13,CSVDKDGQETQYF
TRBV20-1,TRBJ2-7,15,CSARAPGRAPYEQYF
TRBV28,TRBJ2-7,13,CASSLGGRHEQYF
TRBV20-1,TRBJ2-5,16,CSARDLFKETQETQYF
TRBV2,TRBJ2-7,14,CASSEAWGGLEQYF
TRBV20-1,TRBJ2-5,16,CSARDEGSGESETQYF
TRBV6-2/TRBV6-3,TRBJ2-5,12,CAGGGSGETQYF
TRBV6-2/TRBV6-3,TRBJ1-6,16,CASSGRGSSYNSPLHF
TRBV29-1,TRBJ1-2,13,CSVGLPGMGGYTF
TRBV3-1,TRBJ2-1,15,CASSQAGTGVYEQFF
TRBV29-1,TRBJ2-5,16,CSVEGVWASGKETQYF
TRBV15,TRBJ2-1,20,CATSRDQVGGPEDFYNEQFF
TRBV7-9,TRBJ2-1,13,CASSFGTSNEQFF